The entry below gives a single T cell receptor (beta chain) sequence along with its context. Its antigen is still unknown. The record originates from a study of CD8 T cells in ankylosing spondylitis. General study points: Disease-linked clones were found to be CD8+ and relatively rare in peripheral blood. It appeared that ankylosing spondylitis blood was characterized by a TCR beta motif of fewer than ten highly homologous variants. A subset of motif variants has previously been described in the synovial fluid and blood of reactive arthritis.

Each TCR beta library was made by quantitative 5'-RACE that incorporated molecular barcodes. TCRdb itself ran the 5' RACE reads through MiXCR, one entry per CDR3 protein. The sample shows about 240,000 distinct CDR3 sequences, roughly a tenth of them seen only once. The source is a male donor with ankylosing spondylitis or in good health (not recorded which). Sequenced material: blood, either unsorted or a sorted T cell fraction (not recorded which).

CDR3 sequence (DNA): TGTGCCAGCAGCTGGGGACAGGGGGTGAACACTGAAGCTTTCTTT. It is translated as CASSWGQGVNTEAFF. This chain uses TRBV7-9 with TRBJ1-1, with 11 bases matching TRBD1. The CDR3 is 15 residues long. The germline V gene encodes CDR1 SEHNR and CDR2 FQNEAQ (reference sequence). J lost 0 bases, V lost 4 bases, and 1 base had no gene match.